This T cell receptor beta chain was sequenced for a study of OX40 agonist ivuxolimab in advanced cancers. Study as a whole: An agonistic human IgG2 monoclonal antibody against OX40 (CD134) was given. The dose-escalation group included hepatocellular carcinoma, melanoma, renal cell carcinoma and head and neck cancer.

The table came from immunoSEQ multiplex PCR; TCRdb's copy has only in-frame clones and leaves some out. The sample consists of approximately 62,000 clones, 80% to 95% of them appearing once. The germline CDR1 and CDR2 sequences are MNHNS and SASEGT. The CDR3 contains 14 residues. Trimming took 5 bases from V and 1 from J, leaving 11 bases between them. This chain joins TRBV6-1 and TRBJ2-5; D is undetermined. The TCR sequence derives from an adult with an advanced solid tumor such as melanoma, head and neck, liver or kidney cancer. Specimen: CD4+ or CD8+ T cells sorted from blood, collected in a trial of the OX40 agonist ivuxolimab. The DNA for the CDR3 is TGTGCCAGCAGTCTAAGAGCGATCCAAGAGACCCAGTACTTC. Protein product: CASSLRAIQETQYF.